This TCR beta chain comes out of a study of T cells expressing NK-cell markers. TCRdb reprocessed the 5' RACE reads and reports one entry per CDR3 protein, with no DNA. This repertoire includes over 250,000 distinct CDR3 sequences. Per the germline V gene, CDR1 is KGHSH and CDR2 is LQKENI. This CDR3 region has 16 residues. This sequence joins TRBV18 and TRBJ2-5; the D call from TCRdb, TRBD2, cannot be confirmed without DNA. Input material: blood T cells: a sorted CD56 or NKG2C T cell subset, CD4+ or CD8+ T cells, or bulk PBMC T cells (not recorded which). The clonotype originates from a woman between 18 and 69 years old in good health. This CDR3 reads CASSPFVGGPKETQYF.